A selection of T cell receptor beta chains follows, all from one sample in a study of blood T cell repertoires in COVID-19. Clones were read by immunoSEQ multiplex PCR, and TCRdb kept only the in-frame ones, dropping some. The data show approximately 300,000 clones, with around four fifths seen just once and around 4.2% held by the top ten. The sequenced sample consisted of peripheral blood. The receptors originated from a woman between 45 and 60 years old with active or convalescent COVID-19. CDR3s include the opening cysteine and the closing phenylalanine or tryptophan. The D gene is left open where the match is weak. Clone size is not always given. Where it is, it says once, few, many or a class for expanded clones.

j_gene,d_gene,v_gene,abundance,CDR3nt,CDR3aa
TRBJ1-1,.,TRBV27,.,TGTGCCAGCAGTTTTGGAGGGGGGGGCACTGAAGCTTTCTTT,CASSFGGGGTEAFF
TRBJ1-5,.,TRBV7-3,.,TGTGCCAGCAGCTTAGGGGCCGAGCAGCCCCAGCATTTT,CASSLGAEQPQHF
TRBJ1-1,.,TRBV5-1,.,TGCGCCAGCAGTCGAGAATCTACTGCCACTGAAGCTTTCTTT,CASSRESTATEAFF
TRBJ2-3,.,TRBV10-2,.,TGCGCCAGCTCTAGAGGAACCACAGATACGCAGTATTTT,CASSRGTTDTQYF
TRBJ1-1,.,TRBV29-1,.,TGCAGCGTCCACCACCAGGTGAACACTGAAGCTTTCTTT,CSVHHQVNTEAFF
TRBJ1-1,.,TRBV18,.,TGTGCCAGCTCCCTGGACAGAAACACTGAAGCTTTCTTT,CASSLDRNTEAFF
TRBJ2-1,TRBD2,TRBV2,.,TGTGCCAGCAGTGGGACTAGCGGGGAGTACAATGAGCAGTTCTTC,CASSGTSGEYNEQFF
TRBJ2-5,.,TRBV14,.,TGTGCCAGCAGCCGACCTACTAGGACGGAGACCCAGTACTTC,CASSRPTRTETQYF
TRBJ1-5,TRBD1,TRBV28,.,TGTGCCAGCAACACTCAGGGGGCAAATCAGCCCCAGCATTTT,CASNTQGANQPQHF
TRBJ2-7,TRBD2,TRBV11-2,.,TGTGCCAGCAGCCCCAGACTAGCGGGGGGGTCGGCCCCCTACGAGCAGTACTTC,CASSPRLAGGSAPYEQYF
TRBJ1-1,.,TRBV27,.,TGTGCCAGCATCTCGGCCGGCGGCGGAGCTTTCTTT,CASISAGGGAFF
TRBJ2-3,TRBD1,TRBV3-1/TRBV3-2,.,TGTGCCAGCAGCCAAAGACAGGGAACAGATACGCAGTATTTT,CASSQRQGTDTQYF
TRBJ1-5,TRBD1,TRBV19,.,TGTGCCAGTAATATAGTGGACAGGGGAAATCAGCCCCAGCATTTT,CASNIVDRGNQPQHF
TRBJ2-1,.,TRBV5-5,.,TGTGCCAGCAGCTTGGTTACCGGCTCCTACAATGAGCAGTTCTTC,CASSLVTGSYNEQFF
TRBJ1-2,TRBD1,TRBV4-1,.,TGCGCCAGCAGCCAAGATCAATCTTACAGGGGAAACTATGGCTACACCTTC,CASSQDQSYRGNYGYTF
TRBJ1-1,.,TRBV6-5,.,TGTGCCAGCAGTTACTCTGAGTTGAACACTGAAGCTTTCTTT,CASSYSELNTEAFF
TRBJ2-3,.,TRBV5-6,.,TGTGCCAGCAGCTTGTTATCCGAACATAGCACAGATACGCAGTATTTT,CASSLLSEHSTDTQYF
TRBJ1-5,TRBD1,TRBV2,few,TGTGCCAGCAGCTTAGACAGGGGGGAAGGTCAGCCCCAGCATTTT,CASSLDRGEGQPQHF
TRBJ1-5,.,TRBV18,.,TGTGCCAGCTCACCACCGTCGGGGTACAATCAGCCCCAGCATTTT,CASSPPSGYNQPQHF
TRBJ1-1,TRBD1,TRBV25-1,.,TGTGCCAGCACCGGACTCGTTGACAGGGATGGGAGAGCTTTCTTT,CASTGLVDRDGRAFF
TRBJ1-2,TRBD1,TRBV2,.,TGTGCCAGCAGAGATCCGGGACAGGGCCTTTATGGCTACACCTTC,CASRDPGQGLYGYTF
TRBJ1-6,.,TRBV6-6,.,TGTGCCAGCAGTCCCCCATGGGGACTGCTGAGCTCCTATAATTCACCCCTCCACTTT,CASSPPWGLLSSYNSPLHF
TRBJ1-2,.,TRBV6-5,few,TGTGCCAGCAGTTATGTTCCGACAGGTTCTCAATATGGCTACACCTTC,CASSYVPTGSQYGYTF
TRBJ2-3,TRBD1,TRBV4-1,.,TGCGCCAGCAGCCCAGGGATCCGGGACAGCCCCCATGCGCAGTATTTT,CASSPGIRDSPHAQYF
TRBJ2-5,TRBD2,TRBV7-8,.,TGTGCCAGCAGCCCAGGCCTAGCGGGAAGACAAGAGACCCAGTACTTC,CASSPGLAGRQETQYF
TRBJ1-6,.,TRBV12-3/TRBV12-4,few,TGTGCCAGCAGTTTCCAGGGAACGGCCCTCCACTTT,CASSFQGTALHF
TRBJ2-3,TRBD2,TRBV2,once,TGTGCCAGCAGTAGACTAGCGGGAGGGCCGGGCACAGATACGCAGTATTTT,CASSRLAGGPGTDTQYF
TRBJ2-7,.,TRBV20-1,.,TGCATGACCGCACAGGGCTACGAGCAGTACTTC,CMTAQGYEQYF
TRBJ1-2,.,TRBV7-9,.,TGTGCCAGCAGCTGGGGACAATCTAACTATGGCTACACCTTC,CASSWGQSNYGYTF
TRBJ2-3,.,TRBV5-6,.,TGTGCCAGCAGCTTGGGTCAACGGGGAGATACGCAGTATTTT,CASSLGQRGDTQYF
TRBJ1-1,TRBD1,TRBV6-5,.,TGTGCCAGCAAAACGACAGGGGGCACGAACACTGAAGCTTTCTTT,CASKTTGGTNTEAFF
TRBJ2-1,TRBD2,TRBV7-3,.,TGTGCCAGCAGCTTAATGGGAGGGCTAGCGGGAACTGAGCAGTTCTTC,CASSLMGGLAGTEQFF
TRBJ2-7,TRBD1,TRBV7-2,.,TGTGCCAGCAGCTTCTCAGACAGGGCTGACGAGCAGTACTTC,CASSFSDRADEQYF
TRBJ2-3,TRBD2,TRBV2,.,TGTGCCAGCAGGGCGGGAGGCCGTGGAGATACGCAGTATTTT,CASRAGGRGDTQYF
TRBJ2-7,TRBD2,TRBV10-3,few,TGTGCCAGCGGGAGCGGGCGCCTCTACGAGCAGTACTTC,CASGSGRLYEQYF
TRBJ1-1,.,TRBV27,.,TGTGCCAGCAGTTTATCGAGTTTATTAAGACAGGTTATTACCCTTAAGAACACTGAAGCTTTCTTT,CASSLSSLLRQVITLKNTEAFF
TRBJ1-1,.,TRBV5-1,.,TGCGCCAGCAACGCAGGGCCGAACACTGAAGCTTTCTTT,CASNAGPNTEAFF
TRBJ1-2,.,TRBV5-1,.,.,CASSILGEYGYTF
TRBJ2-7,.,TRBV6-5,.,TGTGCCAGCAGTAGAGCAGGGGCTGAAGGCGAGCAGTACTTC,CASSRAGAEGEQYF
TRBJ2-7,TRBD1,TRBV11-2,.,TGTGCCAGCAGCGTGGGACAGGCTAACGAGCAGTACTTC,CASSVGQANEQYF
TRBJ1-2,.,TRBV20-1,.,TGCAGTGCTAAGCGGGGCTCTGGCTACACCTTC,CSAKRGSGYTF
TRBJ2-6,.,TRBV27,once,TGTGCCAGCGCTTCGGAGCCCGCCAGCGGGGCCAACGTCCTGACTTTC,CASASEPASGANVLTF